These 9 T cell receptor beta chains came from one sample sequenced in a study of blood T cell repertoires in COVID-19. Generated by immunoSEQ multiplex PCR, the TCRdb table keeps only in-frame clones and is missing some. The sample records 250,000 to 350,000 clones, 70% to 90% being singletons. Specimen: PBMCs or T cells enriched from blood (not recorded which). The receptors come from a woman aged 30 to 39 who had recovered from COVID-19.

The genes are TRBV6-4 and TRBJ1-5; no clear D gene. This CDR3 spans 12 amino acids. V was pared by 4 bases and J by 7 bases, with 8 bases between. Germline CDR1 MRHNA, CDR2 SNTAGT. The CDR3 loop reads CASSAKHQPQHF. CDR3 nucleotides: TGTGCCAGCAGTGCTAAGCACCAGCCCCAGCATTTT.

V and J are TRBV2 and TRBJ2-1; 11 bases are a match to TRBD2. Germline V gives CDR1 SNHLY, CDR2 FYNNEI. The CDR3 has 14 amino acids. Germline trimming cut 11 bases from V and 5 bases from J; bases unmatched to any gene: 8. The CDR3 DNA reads TGTGCCTGCCCACTAGCGGGAGCGGACAATGAGCAGTTCTTC. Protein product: CACPLAGADNEQFF.

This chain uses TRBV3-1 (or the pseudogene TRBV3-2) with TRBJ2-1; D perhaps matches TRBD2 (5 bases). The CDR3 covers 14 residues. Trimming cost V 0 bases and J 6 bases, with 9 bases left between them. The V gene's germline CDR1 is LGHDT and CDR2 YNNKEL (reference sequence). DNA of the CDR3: TGTGCCAGCAGCCAAGATCCTAGCAGCAATGAGCAGTTCTTC. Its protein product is CASSQDPSSNEQFF.

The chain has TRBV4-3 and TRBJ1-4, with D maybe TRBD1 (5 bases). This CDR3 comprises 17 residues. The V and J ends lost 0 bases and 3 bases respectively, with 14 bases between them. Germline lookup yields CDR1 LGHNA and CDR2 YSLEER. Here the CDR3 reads CASSQDALRGPNEKLFF. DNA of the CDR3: TGCGCCAGCAGCCAAGACGCCTTGCGGGGACCTAATGAAAAACTGTTTTTT.

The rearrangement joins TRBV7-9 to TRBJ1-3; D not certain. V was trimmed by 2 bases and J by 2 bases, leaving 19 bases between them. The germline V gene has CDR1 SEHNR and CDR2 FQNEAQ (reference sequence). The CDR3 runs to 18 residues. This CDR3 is CASSLIGIPQTPGNTIYF. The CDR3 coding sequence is TGTGCCAGCAGCTTAATCGGCATTCCCCAGACACCTGGAAACACCATATATTTT.

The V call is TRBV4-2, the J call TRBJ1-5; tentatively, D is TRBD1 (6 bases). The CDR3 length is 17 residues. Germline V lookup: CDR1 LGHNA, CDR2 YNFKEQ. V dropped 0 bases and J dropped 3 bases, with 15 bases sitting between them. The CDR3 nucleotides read TGTGCCAGCAGCCAAGACGACCCGACAGGAATCAATCAGCCCCAGCATTTT. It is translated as CASSQDDPTGINQPQHF.

This chain's CDR3 is CAEKRTGHTEAFF. CDR3 nucleotides: TGTGCCGAAAAGAGGACAGGGCACACTGAAGCTTTCTTT. The gene calls are TRBV28 and TRBJ1-1, with 8 bases aligning to TRBD1. Germline loops: CDR1 MDHEN, CDR2 SYDVKM. The CDR3 loop spans 13 amino acids. Trimming at V came to 11 bases and at J to 3 bases, leaving 8 bases not matched to a gene.

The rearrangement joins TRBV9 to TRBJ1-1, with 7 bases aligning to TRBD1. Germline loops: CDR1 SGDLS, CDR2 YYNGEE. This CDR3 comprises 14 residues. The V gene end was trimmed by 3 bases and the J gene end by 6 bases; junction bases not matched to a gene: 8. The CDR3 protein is CASSAGTEGAEAFF. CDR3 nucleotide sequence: TGTGCCAGCAGCGCGGGGACAGAGGGCGCTGAAGCTTTCTTT.

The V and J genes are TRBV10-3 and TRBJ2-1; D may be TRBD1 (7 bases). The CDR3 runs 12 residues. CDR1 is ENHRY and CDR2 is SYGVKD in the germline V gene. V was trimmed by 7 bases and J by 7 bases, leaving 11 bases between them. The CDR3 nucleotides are TGTGCCATCAATGCAGGGGGGAATGAGCAGTTCTTC. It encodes CAINAGGNEQFF.